The TCR beta chain under discussion was sequenced for a study of shared clonotypes between healthy human individuals. Study in general: In total, the donors were a couple of women and a few men aged 18 to 49. Used for every donor were three CD4 naive, three CD4 memory, two CD8 naive and one CD8 memory plate.

The assay was immunoSEQ multiplex PCR, and TCRdb's table has in-frame clones only and misses some. This repertoire shows a few hundred thousand clones, more than 95% found once; its top ten account for about 0.06%. The trim removed 2 bases at V and 8 bases at J, leaving 1 base unmatched. Germline V lookup: CDR1 SGHNT, CDR2 YYREEE (reference sequence). CDR3 length equals 15 residues. The clonotype was recovered from a woman aged 25-40 years in good health. The chain couples TRBV5-4 to TRBJ2-1; TRBD2 matches at 16 bases. The sequenced material came from naive CD4+ T cells sorted from blood. Subset denoted: CD45RA+ positively selected. CDR3 sequence (DNA): TGTGCCAGCAGCTTCGGGACTAGCGGGAGGGATGAGCAGTTCTTC. Its translation is CASSFGTSGRDEQFF.